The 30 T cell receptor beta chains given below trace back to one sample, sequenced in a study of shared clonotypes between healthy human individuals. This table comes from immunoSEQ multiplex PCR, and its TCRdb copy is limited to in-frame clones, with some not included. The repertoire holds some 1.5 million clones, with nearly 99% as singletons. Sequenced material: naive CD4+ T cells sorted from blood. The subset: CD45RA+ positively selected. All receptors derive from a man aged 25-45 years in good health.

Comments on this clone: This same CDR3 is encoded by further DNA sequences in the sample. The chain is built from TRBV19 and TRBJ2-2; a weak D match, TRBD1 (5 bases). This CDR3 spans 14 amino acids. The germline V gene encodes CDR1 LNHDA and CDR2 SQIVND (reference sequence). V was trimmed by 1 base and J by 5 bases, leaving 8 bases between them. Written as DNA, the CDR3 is TGTGCCAGTAGTATAGGAGCAGGGACCGGGGAGCTGTTTTTT. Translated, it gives CASSIGAGTGELFF. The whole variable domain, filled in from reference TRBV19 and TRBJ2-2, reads DGGITQSPKYLFRKEGQNVTLSCEQNLNHDAMYWYRQDPGQGLRLIYYSQIVNDFQKGDIAEGYSVSREKKESFPLTVTSAQKNPTAFYLCASSIGAGTGELFFGEGSRLTVL.

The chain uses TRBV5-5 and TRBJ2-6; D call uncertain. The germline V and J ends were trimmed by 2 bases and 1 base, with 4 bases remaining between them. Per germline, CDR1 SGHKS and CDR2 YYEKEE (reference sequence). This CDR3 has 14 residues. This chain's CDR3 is CASSFLSGANVLTF. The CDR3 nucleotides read TGTGCCAGCAGCTTTCTATCTGGGGCCAACGTCCTGACTTTC.

Here the CDR3 reads CSVGGAASGRTGELFF. Here the CDR3 DNA reads TGCAGCGTTGGGGGGGCGGCTAGCGGGAGAACCGGGGAGCTGTTTTTT. V gene TRBV29-1 combines with J gene TRBJ2-2; 10 positions match TRBD2. With 4 bases clipped from V and 5 bases from J, the junction kept 10 bases outside the gene matches. This CDR3 has 16 residues. Germline CDR1 is SQVTM and CDR2 is ANQGSEA.

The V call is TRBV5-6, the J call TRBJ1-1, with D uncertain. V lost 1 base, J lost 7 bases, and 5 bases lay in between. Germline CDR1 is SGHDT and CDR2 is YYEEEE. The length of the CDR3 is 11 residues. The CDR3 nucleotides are TGTGCCAGCAGCTTGAGAGATGAAGCTTTCTTT. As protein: CASSLRDEAFF. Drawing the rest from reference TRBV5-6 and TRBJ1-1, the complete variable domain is DAGVTQSPTHLIKTRGQQVTLRCSPKSGHDTVSWYQQALGQGPQFIFQYYEEEERQRGNFPDRFSGHQFPNYSSELNVNALLLGDSALYLCASSLRDEAFFGQGTRLTVV.

The CDR3 loop is CASSSGRADTQYF. The CDR3 DNA reads as TGTGCCAGCAGTAGCGGGAGGGCAGATACGCAGTATTTT. The gene calls are TRBV2 and TRBJ2-3; 10 nucleotides line up with TRBD2. J was trimmed by 4 bases and V by 5 bases; bases with no gene match: 0. The CDR3 loop spans 13 amino acids. Germline CDR1 is SNHLY and CDR2 is FYNNEI.

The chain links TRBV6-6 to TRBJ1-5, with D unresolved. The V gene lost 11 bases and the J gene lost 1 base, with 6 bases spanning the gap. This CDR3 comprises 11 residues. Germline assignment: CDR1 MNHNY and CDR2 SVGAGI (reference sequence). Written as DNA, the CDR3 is TGTGCCTCCGGGAGCAATCAGCCCCAGCATTTT. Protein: CASGSNQPQHF.

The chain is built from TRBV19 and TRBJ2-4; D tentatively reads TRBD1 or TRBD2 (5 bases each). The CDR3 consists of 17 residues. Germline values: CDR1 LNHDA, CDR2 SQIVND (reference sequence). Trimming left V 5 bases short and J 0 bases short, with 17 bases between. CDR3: CASSHPRGLIAKNIQYF. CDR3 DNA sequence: TGTGCCAGTAGTCATCCGAGGGGTTTGATAGCCAAAAACATTCAGTACTTC.

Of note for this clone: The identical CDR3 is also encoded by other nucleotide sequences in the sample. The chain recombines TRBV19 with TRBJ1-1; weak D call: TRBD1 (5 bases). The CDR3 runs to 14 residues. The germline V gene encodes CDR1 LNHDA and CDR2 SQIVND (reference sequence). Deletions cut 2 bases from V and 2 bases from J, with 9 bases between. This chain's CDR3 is CASSIRGANTEAFF. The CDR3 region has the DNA TGTGCCAGTAGTATACGAGGGGCTAACACTGAAGCTTTCTTT. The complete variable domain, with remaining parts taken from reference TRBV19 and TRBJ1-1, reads DGGITQSPKYLFRKEGQNVTLSCEQNLNHDAMYWYRQDPGQGLRLIYYSQIVNDFQKGDIAEGYSVSREKKESFPLTVTSAQKNPTAFYLCASSIRGANTEAFFGQGTRLTVV.

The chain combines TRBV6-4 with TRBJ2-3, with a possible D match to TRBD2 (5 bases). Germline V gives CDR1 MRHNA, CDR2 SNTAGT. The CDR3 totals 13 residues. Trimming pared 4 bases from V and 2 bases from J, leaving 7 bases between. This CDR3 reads CASSAEDTDTQYF. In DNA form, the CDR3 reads TGTGCCAGCAGTGCGGAGGACACAGATACGCAGTATTTT.

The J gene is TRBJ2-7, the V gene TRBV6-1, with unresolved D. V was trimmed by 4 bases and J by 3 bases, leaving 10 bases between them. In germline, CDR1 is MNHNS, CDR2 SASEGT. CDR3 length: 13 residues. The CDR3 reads CASSARVVYEQYF. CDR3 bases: TGTGCCAGCAGTGCCCGAGTAGTCTACGAGCAGTACTTC.

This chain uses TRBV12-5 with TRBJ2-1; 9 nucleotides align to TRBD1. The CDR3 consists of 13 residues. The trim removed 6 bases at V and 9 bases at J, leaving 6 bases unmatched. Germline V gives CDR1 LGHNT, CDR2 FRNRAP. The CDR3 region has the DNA TGTGCTAGTGGACCGGACAGGGGAATTGAGCAGTTCTTC. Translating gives CASGPDRGIEQFF.

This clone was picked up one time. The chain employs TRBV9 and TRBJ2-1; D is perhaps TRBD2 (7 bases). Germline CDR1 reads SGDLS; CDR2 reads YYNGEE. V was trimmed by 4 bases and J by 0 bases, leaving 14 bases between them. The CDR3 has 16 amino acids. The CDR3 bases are TGTGCCAGCAGCCGAGGGGGAGGGGTCTCCTACAATGAGCAGTTCTTC. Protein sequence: CASSRGGGVSYNEQFF.

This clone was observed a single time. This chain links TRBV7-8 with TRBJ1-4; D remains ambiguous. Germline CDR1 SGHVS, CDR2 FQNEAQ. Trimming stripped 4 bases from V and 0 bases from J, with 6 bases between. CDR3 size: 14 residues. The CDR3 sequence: CASSSLATNEKLFF. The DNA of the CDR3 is TGTGCCAGCAGCTCGCTTGCAACTAATGAAAAACTGTTTTTT.

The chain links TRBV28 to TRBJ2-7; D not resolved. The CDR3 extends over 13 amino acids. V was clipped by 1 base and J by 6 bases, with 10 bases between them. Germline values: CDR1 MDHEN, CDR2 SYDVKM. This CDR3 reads CASSLLARLEQYF. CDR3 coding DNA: TGTGCCAGCAGTTTATTGGCGAGGCTCGAGCAGTACTTC.

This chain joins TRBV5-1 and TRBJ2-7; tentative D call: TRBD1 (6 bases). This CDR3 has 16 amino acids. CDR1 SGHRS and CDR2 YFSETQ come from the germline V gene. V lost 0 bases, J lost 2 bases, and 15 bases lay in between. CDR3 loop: CASSLDPQGVTYEQYF. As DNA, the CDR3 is TGCGCCAGCAGCTTGGACCCACAGGGCGTCACCTACGAGCAGTACTTC.

The CDR3 is CASRRGSYNEQFF. The CDR3 DNA sequence: TGCGCCAGCCGCAGGGGCTCCTACAATGAGCAGTTCTTC. V and J are TRBV5-1 and TRBJ2-1; a weak D match, TRBD1 (6 bases). The CDR3 sequence is 13 residues long. Germline CDR1 and CDR2: SGHRS and YFSETQ. V was cut by 7 bases and J by 0 bases, with 8 bases left in between.

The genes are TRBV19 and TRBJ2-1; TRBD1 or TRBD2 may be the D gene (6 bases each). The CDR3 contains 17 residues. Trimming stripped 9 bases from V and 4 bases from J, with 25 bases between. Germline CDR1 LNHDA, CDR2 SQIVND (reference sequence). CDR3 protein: CASTPPPGGGVYNEQFF. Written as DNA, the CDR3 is TGTGCCAGCACCCCCCCTCCAGGAGGGGGAGTTTACAATGAGCAGTTCTTC.

The CDR3 loop reads CASSSSGYYNEQFF. Written as DNA, the CDR3 is TGTGCCAGCAGCTCTAGCGGATACTACAATGAGCAGTTCTTC. V usage is TRBV7-6 and J usage is TRBJ2-1; 7 bases are shared with TRBD2. There are 14 residues in the CDR3. Germline CDR1 reads SGHVS; CDR2 reads FNYEAQ. With V trimmed by 4 bases and J by 3 bases, 3 bases remained unmatched.

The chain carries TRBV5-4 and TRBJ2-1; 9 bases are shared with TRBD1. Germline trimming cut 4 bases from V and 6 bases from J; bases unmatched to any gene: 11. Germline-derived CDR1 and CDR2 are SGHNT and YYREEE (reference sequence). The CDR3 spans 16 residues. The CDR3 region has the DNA TGTGCCAGCAGCCCCCCCGGGACAGGGCTTCTCAATGAGCAGTTCTTC. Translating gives CASSPPGTGLLNEQFF.

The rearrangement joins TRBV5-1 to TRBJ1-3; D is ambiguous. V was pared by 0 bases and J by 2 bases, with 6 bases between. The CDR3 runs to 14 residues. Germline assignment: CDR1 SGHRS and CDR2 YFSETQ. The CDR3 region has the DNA TGCGCCAGCAGCTTGGGTTGGGCTGGAAACACCATATATTTT. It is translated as CASSLGWAGNTIYF.

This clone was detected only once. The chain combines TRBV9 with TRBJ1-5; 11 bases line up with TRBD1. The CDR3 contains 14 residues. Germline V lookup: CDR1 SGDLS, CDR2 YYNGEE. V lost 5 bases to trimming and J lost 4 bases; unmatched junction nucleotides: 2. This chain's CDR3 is CASSGQGANQPQHF. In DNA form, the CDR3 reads TGTGCCAGCAGTGGACAGGGGGCGAATCAGCCCCAGCATTTT.

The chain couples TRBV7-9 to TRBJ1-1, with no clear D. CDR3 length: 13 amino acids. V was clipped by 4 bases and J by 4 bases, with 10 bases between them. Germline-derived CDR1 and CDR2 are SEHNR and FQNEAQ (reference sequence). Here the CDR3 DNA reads TGTGCCAGCAGCTCGATAGACTTCACTGAAGCTTTCTTT. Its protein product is CASSSIDFTEAFF.

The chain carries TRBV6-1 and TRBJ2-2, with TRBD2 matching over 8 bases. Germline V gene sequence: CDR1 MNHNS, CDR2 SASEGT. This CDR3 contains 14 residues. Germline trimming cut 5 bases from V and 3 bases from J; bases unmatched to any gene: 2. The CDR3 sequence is CASSSSGYTGELFF. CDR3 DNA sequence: TGTGCCAGCAGTTCTAGCGGGTACACCGGGGAGCTGTTTTTT.

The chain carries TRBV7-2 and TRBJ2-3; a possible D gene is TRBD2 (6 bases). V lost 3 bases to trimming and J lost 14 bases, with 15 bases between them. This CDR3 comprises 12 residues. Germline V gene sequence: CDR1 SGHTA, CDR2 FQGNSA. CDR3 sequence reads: CASSFLGREGYF. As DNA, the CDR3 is TGTGCCAGCAGCTTCCTCGGGCGGGAAGGGTATTTT.

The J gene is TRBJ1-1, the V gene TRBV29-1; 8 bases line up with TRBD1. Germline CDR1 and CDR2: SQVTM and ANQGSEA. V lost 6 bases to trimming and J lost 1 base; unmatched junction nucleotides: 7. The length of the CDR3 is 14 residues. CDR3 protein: CSVPGGAWNTEAFF. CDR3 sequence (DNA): TGCAGCGTGCCAGGGGGCGCTTGGAACACTGAAGCTTTCTTT.

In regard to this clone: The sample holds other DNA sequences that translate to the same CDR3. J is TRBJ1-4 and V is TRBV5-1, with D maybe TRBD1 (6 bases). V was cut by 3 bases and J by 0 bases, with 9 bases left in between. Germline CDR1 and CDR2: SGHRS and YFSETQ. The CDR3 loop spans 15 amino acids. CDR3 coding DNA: TGCGCCAGCAGCTCACAGGGTGCAACTAATGAAAAACTGTTTTTT. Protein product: CASSSQGATNEKLFF.

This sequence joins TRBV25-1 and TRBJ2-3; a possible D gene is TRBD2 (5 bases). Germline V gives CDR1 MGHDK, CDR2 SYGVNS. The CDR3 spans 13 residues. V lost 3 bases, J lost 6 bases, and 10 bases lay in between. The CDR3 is CASSDWELDTQYF. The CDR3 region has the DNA TGTGCCAGCAGTGACTGGGAGTTGGATACGCAGTATTTT.

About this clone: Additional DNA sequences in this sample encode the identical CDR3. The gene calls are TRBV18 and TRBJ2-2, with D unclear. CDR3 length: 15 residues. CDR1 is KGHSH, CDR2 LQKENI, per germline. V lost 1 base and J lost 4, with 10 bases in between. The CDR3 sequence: CASSPQGAVTGELFF. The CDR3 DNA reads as TGTGCCAGCTCACCACAGGGCGCGGTCACCGGGGAGCTGTTTTTT.

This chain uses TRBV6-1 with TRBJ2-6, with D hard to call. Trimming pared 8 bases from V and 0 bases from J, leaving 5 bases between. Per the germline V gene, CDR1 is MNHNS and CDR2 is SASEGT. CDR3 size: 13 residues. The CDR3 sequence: CASWVSGANVLTF. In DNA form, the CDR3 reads TGTGCCAGCTGGGTCTCTGGGGCCAACGTCCTGACTTTC.

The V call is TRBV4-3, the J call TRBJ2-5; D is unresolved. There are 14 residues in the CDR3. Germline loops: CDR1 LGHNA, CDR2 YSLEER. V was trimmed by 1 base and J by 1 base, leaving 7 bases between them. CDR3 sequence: CASSQVRSQETQYF. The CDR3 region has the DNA TGCGCCAGCAGCCAAGTTCGCAGCCAAGAGACCCAGTACTTC.